The 30 T cell receptor beta chains below were found in one sample sequenced in a study of blood T cell repertoires in COVID-19. Clones were read by immunoSEQ multiplex PCR, and TCRdb kept only the in-frame ones, dropping some. The table records some 130,000 clones, 70% to 90% of them present only once. The sequenced material came from peripheral blood. All receptors derive from a man in his 70s with active COVID-19.

The chain recombines TRBV25-1 with TRBJ2-7; TRBD2 agrees at 9 bases. The germline gives CDR1 MGHDK, CDR2 SYGVNS. With 3 bases clipped from V and 3 bases from J, the junction kept 9 bases outside the gene matches. The CDR3 is made up of 16 amino acids. Here the CDR3 DNA reads TGTGCCAGCAGTGACCCCGGGACTAGCAACAACTACGAGCAGTACTTC. Translation gives CASSDPGTSNNYEQYF.

The chain recombines TRBV7-9 with TRBJ1-1, with D perhaps TRBD1 (6 bases). V lost 5 bases and J lost 0, with 16 bases in between. CDR3 size: 16 residues. Germline CDR1 and CDR2: SEHNR and FQNEAQ (reference sequence). The CDR3 DNA is TGTGCCAGCAGCCCCCTACGACAGGTAATGAACACTGAAGCTTTCTTT. Translated, it gives CASSPLRQVMNTEAFF.

This clone was observed a single time. This rearrangement joins TRBV6-5 to TRBJ2-7; 8 bases are shared with TRBD2. The germline V gene has CDR1 MNHEY and CDR2 SVGAGI. This CDR3 has 14 amino acids. Losses at the gene ends were 7 bases for V and 2 bases for J; bases not matched to a gene: 7. The CDR3 nucleotides are TGTGCCAGCACCCCGGGGGGGGTTCCCTACGAGCAGTACTTC. Encoded protein: CASTPGGVPYEQYF.

J is TRBJ2-5 and V is TRBV18; TRBD1 might be the D (6 bases). This CDR3 has 13 amino acids. Germline lookup yields CDR1 KGHSH and CDR2 LQKENI. Trimming took off 6 bases at V and 4 bases at J, with 12 bases between the two ends. In DNA, the CDR3 is TGTGCCAGCTCCCCAGGGGCCGGAGAGACCCAGTACTTC. Its translation: CASSPGAGETQYF.

The chain joins TRBV2 to TRBJ1-1; 8 positions agree with TRBD1. CDR3 length: 15 amino acids. Germline CDR1 is SNHLY and CDR2 is FYNNEI. V lost 7 bases to trimming and J lost 2 bases; unmatched junction nucleotides: 9. The chain's CDR3 is CASTGQGARNTEAFF. The CDR3 bases are TGTGCCAGCACGGGGCAGGGGGCTAGAAACACTGAAGCTTTCTTT.

The genes are TRBV7-9 and TRBJ2-7, with 15 bases fitting TRBD2. CDR3 length: 17 residues. V shed 4 bases, J shed 6 bases, and the junction held 10 bases outside the gene matches. In germline, CDR1 is SEHNR, CDR2 FQNEAQ (reference sequence). The CDR3 loop reads CASSSGLAGGPTREQYF. DNA of the CDR3: TGTGCCAGCAGCTCTGGACTAGCGGGAGGGCCGACCCGCGAGCAGTACTTC.

The V gene is TRBV5-6, the J gene TRBJ1-6; no firm D call. The germline gives CDR1 SGHDT, CDR2 YYEEEE. The CDR3 extends over 13 amino acids. V shed 1 base and J shed 8 bases, with 7 bases lying between them. The CDR3 reads CASSLSTDSPLHF. In nucleotides, the CDR3 is TGTGCCAGCAGCTTGTCCACTGATTCACCCCTCCACTTT.

The chain has TRBV14 and TRBJ1-4, with 7 nucleotides matching TRBD1. The CDR3 covers 17 residues. Germline V gives CDR1 SGHDN, CDR2 FVKESK. J lost 0 bases, V lost 4 bases, and 8 bases had no gene match. The CDR3 loop reads CASSLAFGQATNEKLFF. The CDR3, as DNA: TGTGCCAGCAGCCTAGCATTCGGACAGGCAACTAATGAAAAACTGTTTTTT.

V usage is TRBV28 and J usage is TRBJ1-2, with D hard to call. The V gene's germline CDR1 is MDHEN and CDR2 SYDVKM. Trimming left V 6 bases short and J 8 bases short, with 13 bases between. CDR3 length equals 12 residues. CDR3 bases: TGTGCCAGCAGGCCTCCGGGGTTCGGCTACACCTTC. Its translation is CASRPPGFGYTF.

J is TRBJ1-5 and V is TRBV10-3; 8 positions agree with TRBD1. V was clipped by 4 bases and J by 0 bases; unmatched bases: 5. This CDR3 is 16 amino acids long. In germline, CDR1 is ENHRY, CDR2 SYGVKD. The CDR3: CAISGGTGNSNQPQHF. CDR3 in DNA: TGTGCCATCAGTGGGGGGACAGGCAATAGCAATCAGCCCCAGCATTTT.

The chain recombines TRBV7-2 with TRBJ2-7, with TRBD1 matching over 9 bases. Germline V CDR1 and CDR2: SGHTA, FQGNSA. This CDR3 region has 16 residues. The junction had 14 bases not matched to a gene; V was cut back by 5 bases and J by 6 bases. In DNA, the CDR3 is TGTGCCAGCAGCCCCGGGGGTCACAGGGGGCCTGGCGAGCAGTACTTC. Its protein is CASSPGGHRGPGEQYF.

The chain employs TRBV2 and TRBJ2-2; maybe TRBD2 (5 bases). Germline V lookup: CDR1 SNHLY, CDR2 FYNNEI. CDR3 length: 13 residues. Trimming stripped 6 bases from V and 5 bases from J, with 10 bases between. The CDR3 DNA follows: TGTGCCAGCAGCCCCAGAGGGACCGGGGAGCTGTTTTTT. Protein: CASSPRGTGELFF.

The V gene is TRBV6-6, the J gene TRBJ1-5, with TRBD1 as a possible D gene (6 bases). V was cut by 6 bases and J by 7 bases, with 16 bases left in between. There are 14 residues in the CDR3. Germline V CDR1 and CDR2: MNHNY, SVGAGI (reference sequence). The CDR3 here is CASSLTGQTQPQHF. In DNA, the CDR3 is TGTGCCAGCAGCCTGACAGGTCAGACGCAGCCCCAGCATTTT.

The V call is TRBV27, the J call TRBJ2-7; 9 bases align to TRBD2. Germline CDR1 MNHEY, CDR2 SMNVEV (reference sequence). This CDR3 contains 13 residues. V lost 5 bases, J lost 3 bases, and 2 bases stayed unmatched. CDR3 in amino acids: CASSRSGSYEQYF. The CDR3 DNA follows: TGTGCCAGCAGTCGTAGCGGGAGCTACGAGCAGTACTTC.

The rearrangement links TRBV5-6 to TRBJ1-6, with 7 bases lining up with TRBD1. The CDR3 covers 14 residues. The trim removed 3 bases at V and 7 bases at J, leaving 4 bases unmatched. The germline gives CDR1 SGHDT, CDR2 YYEEEE. The CDR3 sequence: CASSWDSKNSPLHF. CDR3 sequence (DNA): TGTGCCAGCAGCTGGGACAGCAAGAATTCACCCCTCCACTTT.

The CDR3 DNA sequence: TGTGCCAGCAGTTCCCTAGCGGGAGGGGAGTATTTT. It translates to CASSSLAGGEYF. This chain uses TRBV27 with TRBJ2-3, with 12 bases that match TRBD2. The CDR3 contains 12 residues. Germline V gene data show CDR1 as MNHEY and CDR2 as SMNVEV (reference sequence). Germline trimming cut 4 bases from V and 13 bases from J; bases unmatched to any gene: 3.

This clone showed up just a few times. V usage is TRBV3-1 (or the pseudogene TRBV3-2) and J usage is TRBJ2-1; 8 bases align to TRBD1. This CDR3 is built from 17 residues. Germline loops: CDR1 LGHDT, CDR2 YNNKEL (reference sequence). After removal of 1 base from V and 2 bases from J, the junction contained 7 bases not matched to a gene. This chain's CDR3 is CASSQGTGFGPYNEQFF. The DNA for the CDR3 is TGTGCCAGCAGCCAAGGGACAGGGTTTGGCCCCTACAATGAGCAGTTCTTC.

The chain links TRBV5-4 to TRBJ2-3, with 7 bases lining up with TRBD2. V lost 9 bases to trimming and J lost 3 bases; unmatched junction nucleotides: 13. Germline CDR1 and CDR2: SGHNT and YYREEE (reference sequence). The CDR3 is 15 residues long. Here the CDR3 reads CATSNIGRYTDTQYF. The DNA of the CDR3 is TGTGCCACCAGTAATATCGGGAGGTATACAGATACGCAGTATTTT.

The rearrangement uses TRBV19 and TRBJ2-6, with 10 bases fitting TRBD1. V lost 6 bases and J lost 2; bases outside the gene matches: 7. The CDR3 is 17 residues long. CDR1 is LNHDA and CDR2 is SQIVND in the germline V gene (reference sequence). In nucleotides, the CDR3 is TGTGCCAGTAGCCCCGGGACAGGGGTAACTGGGGCCAACGTCCTGACTTTC. Translating it yields CASSPGTGVTGANVLTF.

V usage is TRBV10-3 and J usage is TRBJ1-5; possibly TRBD1 for D (5 bases). The V gene's germline CDR1 is ENHRY and CDR2 SYGVKD. V lost 2 bases, J lost 7 bases, and 15 bases lay in between. The CDR3 is 15 amino acids. This CDR3 reads CAISEMGGFGQPQHF. The CDR3 DNA follows: TGTGCCATCAGTGAGATGGGGGGATTTGGCCAGCCCCAGCATTTT.

The chain combines TRBV7-6 with TRBJ2-7; tentative D call: TRBD1 (7 bases). This CDR3 region has 16 residues. V was pared by 2 bases and J by 5 bases, with 19 bases between. CDR1 is SGHVS, CDR2 FNYEAQ, per germline. This chain's CDR3 is CASSLRRQGGIDEQYF. The CDR3 coding sequence is TGTGCCAGCAGCTTAAGGCGGCAGGGGGGCATAGACGAGCAGTACTTC.

The CDR3 DNA is TGCAGCGTTGAAGGGGTCAGGGTAGTCCCTGGGGCCAACGTCCTGACTTTC. It yields the protein CSVEGVRVVPGANVLTF. The chain has TRBV29-1 and TRBJ2-6, with D tentatively TRBD1 (5 bases). Trimming removed 1 base at V and 2 bases at J, with 15 bases between. Per the germline V gene, CDR1 is SQVTM and CDR2 is ANQGSEA. The CDR3 length is 17 residues. Using reference TRBV29-1 and TRBJ2-6 for the parts outside the CDR3, the full variable domain is SAVISQKPSRDICQRGTSLTIQCQVDSQVTMMFWYRQQPGQSLTLIATANQGSEATYESGFVIDKFPISRPNLTFSTLTVSNMSPEDSSIYLCSVEGVRVVPGANVLTFGAGSRLTVL.

The chain couples TRBV10-1 to TRBJ2-7; 10 bases match TRBD1. Germline trimming cut 9 bases from V and 5 bases from J; bases unmatched to any gene: 10. Germline V lookup: CDR1 WNHNN, CDR2 SYGVQD (reference sequence). The CDR3 totals 14 residues. The CDR3 DNA is TGCGCCAGAACCTCCGGGACAGGGGCGAACGAGCAGTACTTC. This codes for CARTSGTGANEQYF.

The chain couples TRBV29-1 to TRBJ2-6; D is unresolved. Trimming took off 4 bases at V and 2 bases at J, with 3 bases between the two ends. Germline V gene lookup returns CDR1 SQVTM and CDR2 ANQGSEA. The CDR3 runs 12 residues. The CDR3 here is CSVAAGANVLTF. The CDR3 bases are TGCAGCGTTGCGGCTGGGGCCAACGTCCTGACTTTC.

The chain carries TRBV5-8 and TRBJ2-1; 13 bases map to TRBD2. In germline, CDR1 is SGHTS, CDR2 YDEGEE. The CDR3 sequence is 16 residues long. Losses at the gene ends were 6 bases for V and 5 bases for J; bases not matched to a gene: 8. CDR3 DNA: TGTGCCAGCATCCCCCTTGGACTAGCGGGAGACAATGAGCAGTTCTTC. This gives the protein CASIPLGLAGDNEQFF. The whole variable domain, filled in from reference TRBV5-8 and TRBJ2-1, reads EAGVTQSPTHLIKTRGQQATLRCSPISGHTSVYWYQQALGLGLQFLLWYDEGEERNRGNFPPRFSGRQFPNYSSELNVNALELEDSALYLCASIPLGLAGDNEQFFGPGTRLTVL.

The chain couples TRBV10-2 to TRBJ2-2; D unclear. Trimming took 0 bases from V and 4 from J, leaving 6 bases between them. The CDR3 is 14 residues long. The V gene's germline CDR1 is WSHSY and CDR2 SAAADI. CDR3: CASSESRVTGELFF. In nucleotides, the CDR3 is TGCGCCAGCAGTGAGTCGCGAGTCACCGGGGAGCTGTTTTTT.

The chain employs TRBV1 and TRBJ2-4; TRBD2 is taken as the D call from the table, unchecked against the DNA. TRBV1 has pseudogene status. The CDR3 has 16 amino acids. Here the CDR3 DNA reads TGCACCAGCAGCCCCCCTCTGCGTTTAGCCAAAAACATTCAGTACTTC. This encodes CTSSPPLRLAKNIQYF.

This clone was seen more than once but under ten times. This chain links TRBV10-3 with TRBJ1-5, with unresolved D. CDR1 and CDR2 from the germline V gene are ENHRY and SYGVKD. Deletions cut 2 bases from V and 4 bases from J, with 9 bases between. The CDR3 length is 14 residues. CDR3 protein: CAISEHSINQPQHF. CDR3 nucleotides: TGTGCCATCAGTGAGCACAGTATAAATCAGCCCCAGCATTTT.

The chain carries TRBV7-9 and TRBJ1-1; D uncertain. The CDR3 is 14 amino acids. CDR1 is SEHNR and CDR2 is FQNEAQ in the germline V gene (reference sequence). The germline V and J ends were trimmed by 4 bases and 1 base, with 10 bases remaining between them. This CDR3 is CASSSGAGNTEAFF. Written as DNA, the CDR3 is TGTGCCAGCAGCTCAGGAGCGGGGAACACTGAAGCTTTCTTT.

CDR3 nucleotide sequence: TGTGCCACCAGCAGTAGCGGGAGGGCCTGGGGGCATGAGCAGTTCTTC. It yields the protein CATSSSGRAWGHEQFF. The chain employs TRBV15 and TRBJ2-1, with 11 bases that match TRBD2. The J segment lost 8 bases and the V segment lost 3 bases, leaving 9 bases of the junction unmatched. The CDR3 length is 16 residues. Germline CDR1 and CDR2: LNHNV and YYDKDF (reference sequence). The entire variable domain, with the rest obtained from reference TRBV15 and TRBJ2-1, is as follows: DAMVIQNPRYQVTQFGKPVTLSCSQTLNHNVMYWYQQKSSQAPKLLFHYYDKDFNNEADTPDNFQSRRPNTSFCFLDIRSPGLGDTAMYLCATSSSGRAWGHEQFFGPGTRLTVL.